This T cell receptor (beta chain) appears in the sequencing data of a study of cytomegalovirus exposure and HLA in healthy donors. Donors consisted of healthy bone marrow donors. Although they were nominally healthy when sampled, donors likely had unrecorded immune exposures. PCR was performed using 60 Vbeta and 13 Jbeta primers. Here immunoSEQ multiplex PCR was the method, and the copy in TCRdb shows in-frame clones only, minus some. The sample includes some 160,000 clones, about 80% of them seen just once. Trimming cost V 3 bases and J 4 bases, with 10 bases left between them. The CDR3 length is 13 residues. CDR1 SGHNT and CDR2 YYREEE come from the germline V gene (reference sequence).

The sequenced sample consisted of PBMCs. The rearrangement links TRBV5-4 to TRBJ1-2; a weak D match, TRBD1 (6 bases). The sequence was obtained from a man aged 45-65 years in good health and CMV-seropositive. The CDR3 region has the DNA TGTGCCAGCAGCTCGGACAGCCTCTATGGCTACACCTTC. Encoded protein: CASSSDSLYGYTF.